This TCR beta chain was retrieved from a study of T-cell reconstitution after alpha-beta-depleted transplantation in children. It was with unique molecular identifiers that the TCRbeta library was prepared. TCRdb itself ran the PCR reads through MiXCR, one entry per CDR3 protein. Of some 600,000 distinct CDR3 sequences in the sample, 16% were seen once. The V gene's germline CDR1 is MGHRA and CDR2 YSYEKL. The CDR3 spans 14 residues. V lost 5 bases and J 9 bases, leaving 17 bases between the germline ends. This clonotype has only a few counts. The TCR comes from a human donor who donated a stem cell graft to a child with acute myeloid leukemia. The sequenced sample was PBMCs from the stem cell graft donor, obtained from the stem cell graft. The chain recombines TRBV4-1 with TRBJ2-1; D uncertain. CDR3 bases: TGCGCCAGCAGCAAGCCGACGGATCGTAGTGAGCAGTTCTTC. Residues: CASSKPTDRSEQFF.